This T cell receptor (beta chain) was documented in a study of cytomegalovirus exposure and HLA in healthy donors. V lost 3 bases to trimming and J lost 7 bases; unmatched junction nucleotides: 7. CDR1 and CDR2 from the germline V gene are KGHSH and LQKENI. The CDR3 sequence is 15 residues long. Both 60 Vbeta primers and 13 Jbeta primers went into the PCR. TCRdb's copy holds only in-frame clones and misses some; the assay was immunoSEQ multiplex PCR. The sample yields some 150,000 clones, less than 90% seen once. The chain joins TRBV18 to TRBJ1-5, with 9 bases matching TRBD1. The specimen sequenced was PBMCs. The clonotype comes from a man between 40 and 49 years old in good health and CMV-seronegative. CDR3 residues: CASSPRTGDRQPQHF. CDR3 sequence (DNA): TGTGCCAGCTCACCGCGGACAGGGGATAGACAGCCCCAGCATTTT.